These 24 T cell receptor beta chains came from one sample sequenced in a study of identifying expanded T cells in peripheral blood. TCRdb's table, derived via immunoSEQ multiplex PCR, lists solely in-frame clones and lacks some. Of some 100,000 clones in the sample, roughly 85% were seen once. The sequencing input was blood. The receptors stem from a person aged 18 to 75 in good health.

This clone has a handful of counts. The chain couples TRBV9 to TRBJ2-7; 7 bases are a match to TRBD1. The germline CDR1 and CDR2 sequences are SGDLS and YYNGEE. V gave up 2 bases and J gave up 0 bases; unmatched junction bases: 5. The CDR3 runs 15 residues. The CDR3 DNA is TGTGCCAGCAGCGTCTCTGGGGACAGCTCCTACGAGCAGTACTTC. It is translated as CASSVSGDSSYEQYF.

The chain recombines TRBV19 with TRBJ1-2; TRBD1 matches 10 bases. This CDR3 contains 18 residues. J lost 0 bases, V lost 6 bases, and 13 bases had no gene match. The germline V gene encodes CDR1 LNHDA and CDR2 SQIVND (reference sequence). The CDR3, as DNA: TGTGCCAGTAGCTTTTCTCCGGGACAGGGGTCAGCTAACTATGGCTACACCTTC. Encoded protein: CASSFSPGQGSANYGYTF.

As regards this clone: Other DNA sequences in this sample translate to the same CDR3. The chain's CDR3 is CASSLGPSPQHF. As DNA, the CDR3 is TGTGCCAGCAGCCTCGGTCCCTCGCCCCAGCATTTT. The V gene is TRBV7-9, the J gene TRBJ1-5; D ambiguous. Germline V CDR1 and CDR2: SEHNR, FQNEAQ (reference sequence). V was trimmed by 5 bases and J by 9 bases, leaving 11 bases between them. The CDR3 has 12 amino acids.

V usage is TRBV28 and J usage is TRBJ2-5; 7 bases align to TRBD1. V lost 6 bases, J lost 1 base, and 8 bases stayed unmatched. Germline CDR1 reads MDHEN; CDR2 reads SYDVKM. The CDR3 covers 15 residues. Written as DNA, the CDR3 is TGTGCCAGCAGGAAAAAGGACAGGTTCCAAGAGACCCAGTACTTC. Translating gives CASRKKDRFQETQYF.

This clone has only one observation. This chain connects TRBV7-2 to TRBJ1-1; D remains ambiguous. Germline V gene data show CDR1 as SGHTA and CDR2 as FQGNSA. The CDR3 totals 14 residues. V dropped 7 bases and J dropped 0 bases, with 12 bases sitting between them. The chain's CDR3 is CASTPMGLNTEAFF. The CDR3 DNA sequence: TGTGCCAGCACCCCCATGGGTCTGAACACTGAAGCTTTCTTT.

The V call is TRBV6-6, the J call TRBJ1-1; D unresolved. From germline, CDR1 is MNHNY and CDR2 SVGAGI (reference sequence). Between the trimmed V and J ends, which lost 8 bases and 1 base, there was a span of 11 bases. The CDR3 extends over 13 amino acids. Here the CDR3 reads CASRFGSNTEAFF. The DNA for the CDR3 is TGTGCCAGCCGCTTCGGCTCGAACACTGAAGCTTTCTTT.

This clone was observed a few times. This chain connects TRBV19 to TRBJ1-6; D is possibly TRBD1 (6 bases). Germline V gene data show CDR1 as LNHDA and CDR2 as SQIVND (reference sequence). The CDR3 totals 14 residues. V was clipped by 5 bases and J by 10 bases, with 15 bases between them. The CDR3 bases are TGTGCCAGTAGTGGGGGCCCAAGGGGATCACCCCTCCACTTT. Its translation: CASSGGPRGSPLHF. The full variable domain, rest sourced from reference TRBV19 and TRBJ1-6, is DGGITQSPKYLFRKEGQNVTLSCEQNLNHDAMYWYRQDPGQGLRLIYYSQIVNDFQKGDIAEGYSVSREKKESFPLTVTSAQKNPTAFYLCASSGGPRGSPLHFGNGTRLTVT.

The chain couples TRBV4-3 to TRBJ1-1; 8 bases agree with TRBD1. CDR3 length equals 19 residues. Germline CDR1 and CDR2: LGHNA and YSLEER. The junction had 17 bases not matched to a gene; V was cut back by 0 bases and J by 5 bases. Here the CDR3 DNA reads TGCGCCAGCAGCCAAGATAACGTACCCAGGGGGCGCGGGGGAACTGAAGCTTTCTTT. Protein product: CASSQDNVPRGRGGTEAFF.

This clone was seen once. The rearrangement uses TRBV5-8 and TRBJ2-1, with 10 bases aligning to TRBD1. Germline assignment: CDR1 SGHTS and CDR2 YDEGEE. V lost 5 bases, J lost 0 bases, and 2 bases stayed unmatched. The length of the CDR3 is 15 residues. CDR3 sequence reads: CASSWTGGSYNEQFF. The CDR3 DNA reads as TGTGCCAGCAGTTGGACAGGGGGCTCCTACAATGAGCAGTTCTTC.

This clone was counted between two and nine times. CDR3 DNA sequence: TGTGCCAGCAGCTTAGCGGGTAGCGGGGAAAGTACGCAGTATTTT. Translation gives CASSLAGSGESTQYF. This rearrangement joins TRBV7-9 to TRBJ2-3; TRBD2 agrees at 8 bases. Germline V gives CDR1 SEHNR, CDR2 FQNEAQ (reference sequence). The CDR3 is 15 amino acids. V gave up 0 bases and J gave up 8 bases; unmatched junction bases: 7. The whole variable domain, remainder taken from reference TRBV7-9 and TRBJ2-3, is DTGVSQNPRHKITKRGQNVTFRCDPISEHNRLYWYRQTLGQGPEFLTYFQNEAQLEKSRLLSDRFSAERPKGSFSTLEIQRTEQGDSAMYLCASSLAGSGESTQYFGPGTRLTVL.

The chain recombines TRBV19 with TRBJ1-2; the D gene is possibly TRBD1 (6 bases). Germline assignment: CDR1 LNHDA and CDR2 SQIVND (reference sequence). V was clipped by 6 bases and J by 7 bases, with 12 bases between them. This CDR3 is built from 12 residues. As DNA, the CDR3 is TGTGCCAGTAGAGGGGCGGGGGCTGGCTACACCTTC. It encodes CASRGAGAGYTF.

This clone was seen just once. The chain has TRBV7-9 and TRBJ2-7; a weak D match, TRBD2 (6 bases). CDR3 length: 14 residues. Germline-derived CDR1 and CDR2 are SEHNR and FQNEAQ (reference sequence). With 7 bases removed from V and 4 bases from J, the gap between germline ends came to 17 bases. The CDR3 reads CASIQGGGDYEQYF. DNA for the CDR3: TGTGCCAGCATCCAAGGCGGCGGGGATTACGAGCAGTACTTC.

The CDR3 spells CASRQGNSPLHF. The CDR3 DNA is TGTGCCAGCAGGCAGGGGAATTCACCCCTCCACTTT. The rearrangement links TRBV28 to TRBJ1-6, with D perhaps TRBD1 (6 bases). Trimming left V 6 bases short and J 7 bases short, with 7 bases between. The length of the CDR3 is 12 residues. From germline, CDR1 is MDHEN and CDR2 SYDVKM.

The V and J genes are TRBV21-1 and TRBJ2-3. TRBV21-1 is described as a pseudogene. This CDR3 contains 14 residues. CDR3 nucleotides: TGTGCCAGCAGCAAACTCGGGCTCACAGATACGCAGTATTTT. This encodes CASSKLGLTDTQYF.

The chain couples TRBV5-4 to TRBJ2-7, with 10 positions matching TRBD1. The CDR3 consists of 15 residues. CDR1 and CDR2 from the germline V gene are SGHNT and YYREEE (reference sequence). After removal of 7 bases from V and 2 bases from J, the junction contained 9 bases not matched to a gene. CDR3 sequence: CASGAGDRGPYEQYF. CDR3 nucleotide sequence: TGTGCCAGCGGCGCGGGGGACAGGGGTCCCTACGAGCAGTACTTC.

The V gene is TRBV19, the J gene TRBJ2-7, with 7 bases identical to TRBD2. V lost 5 bases, J lost 2 bases, and 6 bases stayed unmatched. The CDR3 consists of 14 residues. The germline gives CDR1 LNHDA, CDR2 SQIVND (reference sequence). CDR3 nucleotide sequence: TGTGCCAGTAGTCCCCTCGGGAGGACCTACGAGCAGTACTTC. It yields the protein CASSPLGRTYEQYF. Combining the CDR3 with reference TRBV19 and TRBJ2-7 gives the whole variable domain DGGITQSPKYLFRKEGQNVTLSCEQNLNHDAMYWYRQDPGQGLRLIYYSQIVNDFQKGDIAEGYSVSREKKESFPLTVTSAQKNPTAFYLCASSPLGRTYEQYFGPGTRLTVT.

This sequence joins TRBV18 and TRBJ2-1; a possible D gene is TRBD2 (5 bases). Germline V gives CDR1 KGHSH, CDR2 LQKENI. The V and J ends lost 3 bases and 9 bases respectively, with 15 bases between them. This CDR3 is built from 14 residues. CDR3 in DNA: TGTGCCAGCTCACCCAGTCAGACCGCGGGTGAGCAGTTCTTC. Its translation is CASSPSQTAGEQFF.

Only one count was recorded for this clone. V gene TRBV4-1 combines with J gene TRBJ2-7; TRBD2 matches at 7 bases. V trimming: 2 bases; J trimming: 3 bases; junction bases outside the gene matches: 10. Germline loops: CDR1 MGHRA, CDR2 YSYEKL. The CDR3 loop spans 16 amino acids. For the CDR3, the DNA is TGCGCCAGCAGCCAACTGGGTCGGGGGGTCAACTACGAGCAGTACTTC. Amino acid sequence: CASSQLGRGVNYEQYF.

In its sample, this clone was seen once. This chain links TRBV5-1 with TRBJ2-2; no reliable D call. Germline CDR1 SGHRS, CDR2 YFSETQ. The CDR3 extends over 14 amino acids. V was cut by 3 bases and J by 5 bases, with 11 bases left in between. The CDR3 loop reads CASSSRPGTGELFF. The CDR3 DNA reads as TGCGCCAGCAGCTCCCGGCCTGGAACCGGGGAGCTGTTTTTT.

The chain is built from TRBV5-5 and TRBJ2-7; 8 bases line up with TRBD2. The CDR3 sequence is 13 residues long. The V segment lost 0 bases and the J segment 5 bases; nucleotides outside the gene matches: 1. Germline loops: CDR1 SGHKS, CDR2 YYEKEE (reference sequence). The chain's CDR3 is CASSLVAGNEQYF. The DNA of the CDR3 is TGTGCCAGCAGCTTGGTAGCGGGGAACGAGCAGTACTTC.

The chain links TRBV7-9 to TRBJ2-7; D is unclear. This CDR3 contains 13 residues. Germline assignment: CDR1 SEHNR and CDR2 FQNEAQ (reference sequence). V lost 4 bases, J lost 5 bases, and 12 bases lay in between. The CDR3, as DNA: TGTGCCAGCAGCTCAGGTTCGAGGAACGAGCAGTACTTC. Its protein product is CASSSGSRNEQYF.

The chain employs TRBV7-2 and TRBJ2-5; 12 bases are shared with TRBD1. The CDR3 contains 15 residues. The V segment lost 5 bases and the J segment 3 bases; nucleotides outside the gene matches: 4. Germline loops: CDR1 SGHTA, CDR2 FQGNSA. CDR3 nucleotides: TGTGCCAGCAGCCGGGACAGGGGGCGCGAAGAGACCCAGTACTTC. It encodes CASSRDRGREETQYF.

The V call is TRBV10-3, the J call TRBJ2-7; 8 bases fit TRBD1. The length of the CDR3 is 12 residues. The J segment lost 2 bases and the V segment lost 10 bases, leaving 4 bases of the junction unmatched. Germline CDR1 ENHRY, CDR2 SYGVKD. This CDR3 reads CATTGGPYEQYF. The CDR3 DNA is TGTGCCACCACAGGGGGGCCCTACGAGCAGTACTTC.

The genes are TRBV19 and TRBJ1-5; perhaps TRBD1 as D (6 bases). Looked up from germline, CDR1 is LNHDA and CDR2 is SQIVND (reference sequence). Trimming shortened V by 11 bases and J by 2 bases, and 13 bases separated the two germline ends. The CDR3 extends over 13 amino acids. This chain's CDR3 is CAGTGCCNQPQHF. The CDR3 DNA follows: TGTGCCGGTACAGGGTGTTGCAATCAGCCCCAGCATTTT.